These 17 T cell receptor beta chains were sequenced from one sample in a study of cytomegalovirus exposure and HLA in healthy donors. The repertoire was sequenced with immunoSEQ multiplex PCR; TCRdb's copy has only in-frame clones and lacks some. Among 150,000 to 200,000 clones listed, roughly nine tenths were seen once. The sequenced sample was PBMCs. The receptors derive from a woman younger than 35 in good health and CMV-seropositive.

This chain uses TRBV10-1 with TRBJ2-3; D possibly corresponds to TRBD2 (6 bases). Trimming took off 5 bases at V and 2 bases at J, with 17 bases between the two ends. The CDR3 covers 16 residues. The germline V gene has CDR1 WNHNN and CDR2 SYGVQD (reference sequence). CDR3 sequence: CASSPVGGKNTDTQYF. CDR3 nucleotides: TGCGCCAGCAGTCCTGTCGGGGGAAAGAACACAGATACGCAGTATTTT.

The count of this clone is one. This CDR3 is also generated by other DNA sequences in the sample. The rearrangement uses TRBV11-3 and TRBJ2-7; TRBD2 matches at 16 bases. V shed 3 bases and J 7 bases; nucleotides not matched to a gene: 0. Germline V gene data show CDR1 as SGHNT and CDR2 as YENEEA. The CDR3 runs 14 residues. The CDR3 sequence: CASSLGLAGGEQYF. CDR3 bases: TGTGCCAGCAGCTTGGGACTAGCGGGAGGGGAGCAGTACTTC. The variable domain in full, completed from reference TRBV11-3 and TRBJ2-7, reads EAGVVQSPRYKIIEKKQPVAFWCNPISGHNTLYWYLQNLGQGPELLIRYENEEAVDDSQLPKDRFSAERLKGVDSTLKIQPAELGDSAVYLCASSLGLAGGEQYFGPGTRLTVT.

The rearrangement uses TRBV7-8 and TRBJ1-5; unclear D gene. Trimming cost V 4 bases and J 6 bases, with 16 bases left between them. The CDR3 consists of 15 residues. Germline V CDR1 and CDR2: SGHVS, FQNEAQ. This CDR3 is CASSSGAAGGQPQHF. The CDR3 DNA follows: TGTGCCAGCAGCTCGGGTGCGGCCGGTGGTCAGCCCCAGCATTTT.

CDR3 nucleotide sequence: TGCGCCAGCAGTGAGTCGGACAATCCCTACAATGAGCAGTTCTTC. As protein: CASSESDNPYNEQFF. V is TRBV10-1 and J is TRBJ2-1, with D perhaps TRBD1 (5 bases). The CDR3 is 15 amino acids. With 0 bases removed from V and 2 bases from J, the gap between germline ends came to 8 bases. CDR1 is WNHNN, CDR2 SYGVQD, per germline (reference sequence).

V usage is TRBV9 and J usage is TRBJ1-1; D is perhaps TRBD1 (5 bases). CDR3 length: 14 residues. In germline, CDR1 is SGDLS, CDR2 YYNGEE. Deletions cut 2 bases from V and 3 bases from J, with 11 bases between. CDR3 DNA sequence: TGTGCCAGCAGCGTTCAGGGAATGGACACTGAAGCTTTCTTT. Translation: CASSVQGMDTEAFF.

The chain carries TRBV11-3 and TRBJ1-2; D is ambiguous. The V end lost 5 bases, the J end lost 0 bases, and 13 bases lay between the germline ends. This CDR3 region has 15 residues. Looked up from germline, CDR1 is SGHNT and CDR2 is YENEEA. The CDR3, as DNA: TGTGCCAGCAGCCGCGGGAGCCCACCTAACTATGGCTACACCTTC. Translation gives CASSRGSPPNYGYTF.

The CDR3 protein is CAWSGGGASDTQYF. The CDR3 DNA follows: TGTGCCTGGAGTGGCGGGGGCGCATCAGATACGCAGTATTTT. The V call is TRBV30, the J call TRBJ2-3; possibly TRBD2 for D (7 bases). This CDR3 is 14 amino acids long. The germline V gene encodes CDR1 GTSNPN and CDR2 SVGIG (reference sequence). Trimming shortened V by 1 base and J by 4 bases, and 12 bases separated the two germline ends.

CDR3 residues: CASSLRYENQPQHF. The CDR3 region has the DNA TGCGCCAGCAGCCTCAGGTACGAGAATCAGCCCCAGCATTTT. This chain connects TRBV4-3 to TRBJ1-5; D unclear. The CDR3 covers 14 residues. Trimming removed 4 bases at V and 4 bases at J, with 11 bases between. The germline V gene encodes CDR1 LGHNA and CDR2 YSLEER.

The chain has TRBV30 and TRBJ1-1; D call uncertain. Between the trimmed V and J ends, which lost 4 bases and 5 bases, there was a span of 8 bases. There are 11 residues in the CDR3. Germline V gene sequence: CDR1 GTSNPN, CDR2 SVGIG (reference sequence). The chain's CDR3 is CAWNRETEAFF. DNA of the CDR3: TGTGCCTGGAACAGAGAGACTGAAGCTTTCTTT.

The chain couples TRBV2 to TRBJ2-3, with TRBD2 identical over 10 bases. V dropped 5 bases and J dropped 3; count of bases not matched to a gene: 5. Germline lookup yields CDR1 SNHLY and CDR2 FYNNEI. The CDR3 runs 15 residues. The CDR3 loop reads CASSIAGGGTDTQYF. CDR3 in DNA: TGTGCCAGCAGTATAGCGGGAGGTGGAACAGATACGCAGTATTTT.

The chain has TRBV11-3 and TRBJ1-3, with D perhaps TRBD1 (5 bases). The ends were cut back, 0 bases at V and 4 bases at J, with 22 bases in the middle. Germline CDR1 is SGHNT and CDR2 is YENEEA. The CDR3 spans 19 residues. The CDR3 sequence: CASSLDGRSRASRGNTIYF. CDR3 bases: TGTGCCAGCAGCTTAGATGGGCGGTCCAGGGCGTCCCGAGGAAACACCATATATTTT.

This clone was observed a handful of times. V gene TRBV9 combines with J gene TRBJ1-2, with TRBD1 identical over 8 bases. The V gene's germline CDR1 is SGDLS and CDR2 YYNGEE. The CDR3 is 15 residues long. V was clipped by 0 bases and J by 4 bases; unmatched bases: 5. The CDR3 loop is CASSVADREAYGYTF. For the CDR3, the DNA is TGTGCCAGCAGCGTAGCGGACAGGGAGGCCTATGGCTACACCTTC. Based on the CDR3 plus reference TRBV9 and TRBJ1-2, the full variable domain is DSGVTQTPKHLITATGQRVTLRCSPRSGDLSVYWYQQSLDQGLQFLIQYYNGEERAKGNILERFSAQQFPDLHSELNLSSLELGDSALYFCASSVADREAYGYTFGSGTRLTVV.

This clone is a singleton in its sample. The rearrangement links TRBV7-9 to TRBJ2-7; no reliable D call. CDR1 SEHNR and CDR2 FQNEAQ come from the germline V gene (reference sequence). With 2 bases removed from V and 2 bases from J, the gap between germline ends came to 7 bases. This CDR3 has 13 amino acids. The CDR3 spells CASSLRSPYEQYF. The CDR3 bases are TGTGCCAGCAGCTTAAGAAGCCCCTACGAGCAGTACTTC.

J is TRBJ1-2 and V is TRBV23-1; D is unresolved. TRBV23-1 has ORF status, its function being uncertain. The V gene lost 0 bases and the J gene lost 4 bases, with 12 bases spanning the gap. This CDR3 region has 15 residues. The CDR3 region has the DNA TGCGCCAGCAGTCAATCGATCGGGATATTCTATGGCTACACCTTC. As protein: CASSQSIGIFYGYTF.

This clone was observed once. The rearrangement joins TRBV6-5 to TRBJ2-5, with 11 bases that match TRBD2. CDR1 is MNHEY, CDR2 SVGAGI, per germline. This CDR3 is built from 14 residues. With V trimmed by 10 bases and J by 2 bases, 6 bases remained unmatched. CDR3 protein: CATGTSGHQETQYF. The CDR3 DNA is TGTGCCACCGGGACTAGCGGACATCAAGAGACCCAGTACTTC.

V usage is TRBV19 and J usage is TRBJ1-2; 10 nucleotides match TRBD1. Germline trimming cut 5 bases from V and 7 bases from J; bases unmatched to any gene: 13. In germline, CDR1 is LNHDA, CDR2 SQIVND (reference sequence). The CDR3 is made up of 16 amino acids. CDR3 in amino acids: CASSPTRGDRGSGYTF. The DNA for the CDR3 is TGTGCCAGTAGTCCAACGCGAGGGGACAGGGGTAGTGGCTACACCTTC.

The CDR3 nucleotides read TGTGCCAGCAGCTTAGTGGTCGGGAGAGGGTCCTACAATGAGCAGTTCTTC. It yields the protein CASSLVVGRGSYNEQFF. The V and J genes are TRBV7-9 and TRBJ2-1; tentative D call: TRBD2 (6 bases). Germline CDR1 is SEHNR and CDR2 is FQNEAQ (reference sequence). Trimming removed 1 base from V and 1 base from J, with 14 bases in between. The CDR3 totals 17 residues.